The rows below give T cell receptor beta chains drawn from one sample of a study of OX40 agonist ivuxolimab in advanced cancers. Profiling relied on immunoSEQ multiplex PCR, and the TCRdb table lists in-frame clones only, not all of them. Among 50,000 to 65,000 clones listed, 88% were seen once. Sample: CD4+ or CD8+ T cells sorted from blood, taken in a trial of the OX40 agonist ivuxolimab. These TCRs come from an adult with an advanced solid tumor such as melanoma, head and neck, liver or kidney cancer. Each CDR3 is given with its conserved first and last residue. The size of a clone is reported for some rows only, either as once, few or many, or as a class for expanded clones.

TRBV7-9	12	TRBJ1-1	NA	CAVRSGNTEAFF
TRBV6-1	15	TRBJ1-1	NA	CASRLLGEVNTEAFF
TRBV7-2	15	TRBJ1-3	NA	CASSSRTGAGNTIYF
TRBV27	18	TRBJ2-2	NA	CASKGLAGGPMKTGELFF
TRBV7-9	13	TRBJ1-5	NA	CASSLEADQPQHF
TRBV11-2	14	TRBJ2-7	NA	CASSFPGSSYEQYF
TRBV19	16	TRBJ1-5	few	CASSIPTGWDSQPQHF
TRBV25-1	14	TRBJ1-4	NA	CASSEGVQNEKLFF
TRBV5-1	17	TRBJ1-1	once	CASTEAVGAAGGTEAFF
TRBV5-1	14	TRBJ2-2	NA	CASSPYLNTGELFF
TRBV6-1	13	TRBJ1-1	NA	CASIGGWNTEAFF
TRBV28	14	TRBJ1-2	NA	CASSQGQGRYGYTF
TRBV6-1	14	TRBJ2-5	NA	CASRVRGGLETQYF
TRBV5-1	16	TRBJ1-5	NA	CASSTSPGQGAQPQHF
TRBV6-1	19	TRBJ1-5	once	CASSAPGQGLVGDNQPQHF
TRBV7-3	15	TRBJ2-5	few	CASSLGGRALETQYF
TRBV5-4	16	TRBJ2-5	NA	CASSSTAGQGLETQYF
TRBV18	20	TRBJ1-1	NA	CASSPSPGQGAWGPNTEAFF
TRBV18	14	TRBJ1-1	NA	CASSRDRGNTEAFF
TRBV30	15	TRBJ2-7	NA	CAWSVPWTGVDEQYF
TRBV7-9	14	TRBJ2-7	NA	CASSFRDGAYEQYF
TRBV11-2	17	TRBJ1-4	NA	CASSQMGRTAANEKLFF
TRBV7-9	16	TRBJ1-2	NA	CASSPRQVVRPYGYTF
TRBV5-1	15	TRBJ2-7	NA	CASSWGTSGAYEQYF
TRBV28	15	TRBJ2-3	NA	CASSEGQGNTDTQYF
TRBV7-2	15	TRBJ1-1	NA	CASSTQGQARAEAFF
TRBV5-1	15	TRBJ1-2	NA	CASSSGQVGLYGYTF
TRBV28	13	TRBJ1-4	NA	CASSSREQEKLFF
TRBV27	14	TRBJ2-1	NA	CASSRRTSGNEQFF
TRBV18	15	TRBJ1-6	NA	CASSPGRDSGSPLHF
TRBV5-1	15	TRBJ2-3	NA	CASSSRQGSTDTQYF